These T cell receptor delta chains were read from a single sample in a study of gamma-delta T cells after stem cell transplantation. TCRdb reprocessed the RT-PCR reads using CATT. This sample carries some 1,000 delta-chain clones, 3% to 4% of them seen once, and the ten largest clones take 45% to 60%. The sequenced sample was gamma-delta T cells. The receptors here all came from a human donor. It is not recorded whose cells these are; they may come from a transplant donor. Both conserved end residues are part of each CDR3. The order of the fields is D gene, clone size, V gene, J gene, CDR3 protein, CDR3 DNA. A D gene is named only where the DNA matches it firmly. Expanded clones get a size class; other rows say once, few or many, or leave the size out.

d_call: TRDD3; clone_size: once; v_call: TRDV2; j_call: TRDJ1; cdr3_aa: CASDKLGDTADKLIF; cdr3_nt: TGTGCCTCTGACAAACTGGGGGATACTGCCGATAAACTCATCTTT
d_call: NA; clone_size: NA; v_call: TRDV1; j_call: TRDJ1; cdr3_aa: CALGELLKSTLLTGGYALYDKLIF; cdr3_nt: TGTGCCCTTGGGGAACTACTTAAATCTACGCTCCTTACTGGTGGCTACGCATTATACGATAAACTCATCTTT
d_call: TRDD3; clone_size: medium-sized; v_call: TRDV2; j_call: TRDJ3; cdr3_aa: CACDATRLGDLFGSWDTRQMFF; cdr3_nt: TGTGCCTGTGATGCAACCCGACTGGGGGATCTCTTTGGCTCCTGGGACACCCGACAGATGTTTTTC
d_call: NA; clone_size: NA; v_call: TRDV1; j_call: TRDJ2; cdr3_aa: CALGDANLLLTAQLFF; cdr3_nt: TGTGCTCTTGGGGACGCCAACCTACTGTTGACAGCACAACTCTTCTTT
d_call: NA; clone_size: few; v_call: TRDV2; j_call: TRDJ1; cdr3_aa: CACDTVKPVGGPNLYTDKLIF; cdr3_nt: TGTGCCTGTGACACCGTAAAACCTGTAGGGGGGCCAAACCTGTACACCGATAAACTCATCTTC
d_call: NA; clone_size: large; v_call: TRDV2; j_call: TRDJ3; cdr3_aa: CACDQVLSSWDTRQMFF; cdr3_nt: TGTGCCTGTGACCAGGTACTCTCGTCCTGGGACACCCGACAGATGTTTTTC
d_call: NA; clone_size: large; v_call: TRDV2; j_call: TRDJ1; cdr3_aa: CACDTVSSGGATDKLIF; cdr3_nt: TGTGCCTGTGACACCGTTAGTTCCGGGGGAGCAACCGATAAACTCATCTTT
d_call: NA; clone_size: NA; v_call: TRDV2; j_call: TRDJ1; cdr3_aa: CACDPIGPTVGSSGPHTDKLIF; cdr3_nt: TGTGCCTGTGACCCAATTGGTCCAACTGTGGGTTCCTCAGGACCGCACACCGATAAACTCATCTTT
d_call: NA; clone_size: large; v_call: TRDV2; j_call: TRDJ2; cdr3_aa: CACDTVGGTAQLFF; cdr3_nt: TGTGCCTGTGACACCGTCGGGGGGACAGCACAACTCTTCTTT
d_call: NA; clone_size: medium-sized; v_call: TRDV2; j_call: TRDJ1; cdr3_aa: CACDTVTRRGDKLIF; cdr3_nt: TGTGCCTGTGACACGGTTACACGGCGGGGGGATAAACTCATCTTT
d_call: TRDD3; clone_size: large; v_call: TRDV2; j_call: TRDJ1; cdr3_aa: CACDTVLGVPPKLIF; cdr3_nt: TGTGCCTGTGACACCGTGCTGGGGGTCCCCCCGAAACTCATCTTT
d_call: TRDD3; clone_size: medium-sized; v_call: TRDV2; j_call: TRDJ1; cdr3_aa: CACDTLSGGPPREHFHTLIF; cdr3_nt: TGTGCCTGTGACACCCTCTCTGGGGGACCCCCCCGCGAACACTTCCATACACTCATCTTT
d_call: TRDD3; clone_size: NA; v_call: TRDV2; j_call: TRDJ1; cdr3_aa: CACDLLGDTGHTDKLIF; cdr3_nt: TGTGCCTGTGACTTACTGGGGGATACGGGCCACACCGATAAACTCATCTTT
d_call: TRDD3; clone_size: medium-sized; v_call: TRDV1; j_call: TRDJ3; cdr3_aa: CALGEPLSDWGIRAWDTRQMFF; cdr3_nt: TGTGCTCTTGGGGAGCCACTGTCGGACTGGGGGATACGTGCCTGGGACACCCGACAGATGTTTTTC